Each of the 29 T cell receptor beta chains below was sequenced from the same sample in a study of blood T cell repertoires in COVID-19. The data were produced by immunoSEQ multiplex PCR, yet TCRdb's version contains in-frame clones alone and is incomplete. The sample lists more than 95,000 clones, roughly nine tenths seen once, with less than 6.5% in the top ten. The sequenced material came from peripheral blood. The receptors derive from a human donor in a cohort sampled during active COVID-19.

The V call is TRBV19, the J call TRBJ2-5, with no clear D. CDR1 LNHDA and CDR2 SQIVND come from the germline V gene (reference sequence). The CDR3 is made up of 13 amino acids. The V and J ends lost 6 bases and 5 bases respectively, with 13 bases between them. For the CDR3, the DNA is TGTGCCAGTAGCCTCGAACGAGGCGAGACCCAGTACTTC. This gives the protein CASSLERGETQYF.

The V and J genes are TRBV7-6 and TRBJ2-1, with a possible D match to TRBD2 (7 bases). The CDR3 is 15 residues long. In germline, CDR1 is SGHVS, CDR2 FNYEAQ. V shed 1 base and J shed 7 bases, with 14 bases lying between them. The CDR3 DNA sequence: TGTGCCAGCAGCTTAGGAGGGGGGGCGACAAATGAGCAGTTCTTC. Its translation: CASSLGGGATNEQFF.

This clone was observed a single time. CDR3 sequence (DNA): TGTGCCAGTAGTATAAGCCATCTTAACGGGGACAATCAGCCCCAGCATTTT. Amino acids: CASSISHLNGDNQPQHF. This sequence joins TRBV19 and TRBJ1-5; D unclear. The CDR3 is 17 amino acids. V lost 2 bases to trimming and J lost 3 bases, with 17 bases between them. Per germline, CDR1 LNHDA and CDR2 SQIVND (reference sequence).

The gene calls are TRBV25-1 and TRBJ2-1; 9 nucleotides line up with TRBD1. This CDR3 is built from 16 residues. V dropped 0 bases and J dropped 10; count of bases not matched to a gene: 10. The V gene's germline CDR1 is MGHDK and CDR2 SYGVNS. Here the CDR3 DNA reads TGTGCCAGCAGTGAATATACAGGGGGCGGCTTTAGGGAGCAGTTCTTC. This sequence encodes CASSEYTGGGFREQFF.

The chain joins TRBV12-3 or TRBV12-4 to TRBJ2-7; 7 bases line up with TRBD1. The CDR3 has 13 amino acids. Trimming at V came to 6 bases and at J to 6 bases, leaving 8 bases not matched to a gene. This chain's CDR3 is CASSTPPGGEQYF. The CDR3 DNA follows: TGTGCCAGCAGCACGCCGCCAGGGGGCGAGCAGTACTTC.

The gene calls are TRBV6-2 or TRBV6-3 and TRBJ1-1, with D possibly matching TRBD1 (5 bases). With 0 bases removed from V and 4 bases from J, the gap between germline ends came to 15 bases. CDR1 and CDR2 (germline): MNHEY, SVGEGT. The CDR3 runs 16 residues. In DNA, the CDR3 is TGTGCCAGCAGTTACTCGGGGGGAGGAAGCGGCACTGAAGCTTTCTTT. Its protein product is CASSYSGGGSGTEAFF.

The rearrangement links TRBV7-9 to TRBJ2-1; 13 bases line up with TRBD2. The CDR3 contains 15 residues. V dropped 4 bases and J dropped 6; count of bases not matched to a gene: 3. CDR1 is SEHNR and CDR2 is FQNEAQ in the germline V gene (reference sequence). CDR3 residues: CASSSGLAGPNEQFF. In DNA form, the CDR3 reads TGTGCCAGCAGCTCGGGACTAGCGGGACCCAATGAGCAGTTCTTC.

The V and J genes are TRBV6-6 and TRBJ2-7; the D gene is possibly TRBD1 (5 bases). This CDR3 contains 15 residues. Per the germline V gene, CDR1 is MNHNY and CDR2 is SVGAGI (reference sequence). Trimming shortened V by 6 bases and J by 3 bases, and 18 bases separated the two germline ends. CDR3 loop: CASSADSNYLYEQYF. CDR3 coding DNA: TGTGCCAGCAGCGCCGACAGTAATTATCTCTACGAGCAGTACTTC.

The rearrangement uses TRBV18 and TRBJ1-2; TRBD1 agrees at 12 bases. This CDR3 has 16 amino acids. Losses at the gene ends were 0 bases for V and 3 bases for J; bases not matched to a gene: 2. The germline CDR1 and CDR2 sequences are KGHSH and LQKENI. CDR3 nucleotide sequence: TGTGCCAGCTCACCACCCGGGACAGGGGGCTACTATGGCTACACCTTC. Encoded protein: CASSPPGTGGYYGYTF.

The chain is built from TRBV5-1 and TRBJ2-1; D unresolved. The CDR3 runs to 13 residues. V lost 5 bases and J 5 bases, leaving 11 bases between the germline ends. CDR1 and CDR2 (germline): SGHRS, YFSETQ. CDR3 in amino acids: CASREPTHNEQFF. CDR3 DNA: TGCGCCAGCAGAGAGCCTACGCACAATGAGCAGTTCTTC.

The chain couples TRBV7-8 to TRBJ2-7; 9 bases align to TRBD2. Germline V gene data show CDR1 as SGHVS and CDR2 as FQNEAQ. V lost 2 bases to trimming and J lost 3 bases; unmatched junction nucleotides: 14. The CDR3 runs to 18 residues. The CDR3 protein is CASSLWSPYRREGYEQYF. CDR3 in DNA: TGTGCCAGCAGCTTATGGAGCCCCTATAGGCGGGAGGGCTACGAGCAGTACTTC.

The CDR3 sequence is CASGLVQSFFISSSGANVLTF. In DNA, the CDR3 is TGTGCTAGTGGTTTGGTCCAATCTTTCTTTATCTCGAGCTCTGGGGCCAACGTCCTGACTTTC. J is TRBJ2-6 and V is TRBV12-5; D not certain. The CDR3 sequence is 21 residues long. Germline CDR1 and CDR2: LGHNT and FRNRAP. Trimming stripped 0 bases from V and 0 bases from J, with 21 bases between.

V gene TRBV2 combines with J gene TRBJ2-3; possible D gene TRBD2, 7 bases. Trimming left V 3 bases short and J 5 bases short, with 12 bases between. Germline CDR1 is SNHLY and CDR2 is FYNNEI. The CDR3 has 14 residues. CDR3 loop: CASSDVGGRDTQYF. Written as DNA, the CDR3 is TGTGCCAGCAGTGACGTGGGGGGGCGAGATACGCAGTATTTT.

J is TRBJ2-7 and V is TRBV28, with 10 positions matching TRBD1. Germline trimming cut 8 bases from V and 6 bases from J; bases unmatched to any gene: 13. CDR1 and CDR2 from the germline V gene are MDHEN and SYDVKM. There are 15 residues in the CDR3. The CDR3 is CASHLGDRGTGEQYF. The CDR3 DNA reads TGTGCCAGCCATCTTGGGGACAGGGGTACTGGCGAGCAGTACTTC.

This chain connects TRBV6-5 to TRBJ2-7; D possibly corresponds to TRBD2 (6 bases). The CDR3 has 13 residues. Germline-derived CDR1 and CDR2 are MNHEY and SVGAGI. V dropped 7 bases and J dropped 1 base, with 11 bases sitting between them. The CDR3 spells CASMGGTSYEQYF. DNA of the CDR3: TGTGCCAGCATGGGAGGAACTTCCTACGAGCAGTACTTC.

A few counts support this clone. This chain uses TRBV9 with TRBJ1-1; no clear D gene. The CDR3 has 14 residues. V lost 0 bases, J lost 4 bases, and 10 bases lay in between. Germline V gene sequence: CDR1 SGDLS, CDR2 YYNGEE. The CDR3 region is CASSVAEGFTEAFF. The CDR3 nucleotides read TGTGCCAGCAGCGTAGCTGAGGGATTCACTGAAGCTTTCTTT.

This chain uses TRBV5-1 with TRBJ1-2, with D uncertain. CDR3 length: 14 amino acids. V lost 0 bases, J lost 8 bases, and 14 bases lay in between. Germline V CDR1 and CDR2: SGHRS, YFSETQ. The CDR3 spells CASSLVVEGYGYTF. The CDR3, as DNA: TGCGCCAGCAGCTTGGTGGTTGAGGGTTACGGCTACACCTTC.

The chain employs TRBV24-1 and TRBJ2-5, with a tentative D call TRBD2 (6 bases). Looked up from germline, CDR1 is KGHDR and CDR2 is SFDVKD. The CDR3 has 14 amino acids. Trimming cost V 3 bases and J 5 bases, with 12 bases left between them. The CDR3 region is CATSDDTSLETQYF. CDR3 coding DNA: TGTGCCACCAGTGATGACACTAGCCTTGAGACCCAGTACTTC.

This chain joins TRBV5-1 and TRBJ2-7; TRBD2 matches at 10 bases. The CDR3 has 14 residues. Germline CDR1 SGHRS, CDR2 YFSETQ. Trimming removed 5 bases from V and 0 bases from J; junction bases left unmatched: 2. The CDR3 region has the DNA TGCGCCAGCAGGAGCGGGGGGGGCTCCTACGAGCAGTACTTC. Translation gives CASRSGGGSYEQYF.

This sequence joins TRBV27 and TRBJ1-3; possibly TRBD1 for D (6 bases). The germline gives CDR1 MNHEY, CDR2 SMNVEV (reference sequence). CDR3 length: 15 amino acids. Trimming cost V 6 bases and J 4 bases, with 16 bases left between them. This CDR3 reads CASSQGGSFGNTIYF. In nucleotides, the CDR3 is TGTGCCAGCAGCCAAGGGGGATCATTCGGAAACACCATATATTTT.

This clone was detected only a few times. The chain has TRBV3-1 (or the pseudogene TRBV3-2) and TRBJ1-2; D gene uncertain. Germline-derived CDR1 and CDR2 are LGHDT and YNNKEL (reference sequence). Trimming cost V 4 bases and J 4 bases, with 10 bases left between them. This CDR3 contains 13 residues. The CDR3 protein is CASSLPSGYGYTF. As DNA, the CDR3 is TGTGCCAGCAGCCTGCCCAGCGGCTATGGCTACACCTTC.

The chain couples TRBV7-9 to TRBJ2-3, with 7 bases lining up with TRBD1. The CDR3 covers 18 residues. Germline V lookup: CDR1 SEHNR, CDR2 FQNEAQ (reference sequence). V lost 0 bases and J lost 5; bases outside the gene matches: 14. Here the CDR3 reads CASSLAPRQGIGRDTQYF. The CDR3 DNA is TGTGCCAGCAGCTTAGCCCCTCGACAGGGAATTGGTAGAGATACGCAGTATTTT. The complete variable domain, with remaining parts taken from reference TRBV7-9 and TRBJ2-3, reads DTGVSQNPRHKITKRGQNVTFRCDPISEHNRLYWYRQTLGQGPEFLTYFQNEAQLEKSRLLSDRFSAERPKGSFSTLEIQRTEQGDSAMYLCASSLAPRQGIGRDTQYFGPGTRLTVL.

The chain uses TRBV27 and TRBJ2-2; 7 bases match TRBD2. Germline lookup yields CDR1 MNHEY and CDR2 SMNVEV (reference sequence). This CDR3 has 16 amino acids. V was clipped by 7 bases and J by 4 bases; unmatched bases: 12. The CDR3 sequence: CASTSWGGDGTGELFF. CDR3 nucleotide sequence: TGTGCCAGCACCTCCTGGGGAGGGGACGGCACCGGGGAGCTGTTTTTT.

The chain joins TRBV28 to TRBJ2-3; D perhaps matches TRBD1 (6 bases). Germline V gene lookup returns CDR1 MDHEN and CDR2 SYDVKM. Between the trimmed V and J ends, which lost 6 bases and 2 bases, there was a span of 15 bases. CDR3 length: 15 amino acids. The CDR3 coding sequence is TGTGCCAGCAGATACCGGGACACCACCACAGATACGCAGTATTTT. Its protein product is CASRYRDTTTDTQYF.

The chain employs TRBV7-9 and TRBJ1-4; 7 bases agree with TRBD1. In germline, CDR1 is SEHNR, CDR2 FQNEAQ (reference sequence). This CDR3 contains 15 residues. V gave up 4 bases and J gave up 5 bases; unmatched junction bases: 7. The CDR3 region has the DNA TGTGCCAGCAGCTATTACAGGGGAGAAAATGAAAAACTGTTTTTT. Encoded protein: CASSYYRGENEKLFF.

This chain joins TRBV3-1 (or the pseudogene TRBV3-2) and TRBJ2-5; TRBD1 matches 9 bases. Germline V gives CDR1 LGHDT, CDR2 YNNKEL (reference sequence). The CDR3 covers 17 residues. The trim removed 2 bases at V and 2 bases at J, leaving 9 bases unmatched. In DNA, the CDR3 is TGTGCCAGCAGCCAACCGTTAGGAGGACAGGGGCAAGAGACCCAGTACTTC. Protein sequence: CASSQPLGGQGQETQYF.

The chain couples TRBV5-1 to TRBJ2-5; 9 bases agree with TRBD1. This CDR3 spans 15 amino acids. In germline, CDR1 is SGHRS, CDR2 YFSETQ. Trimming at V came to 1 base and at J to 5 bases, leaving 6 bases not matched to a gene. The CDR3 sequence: CASSLKTGGRETQYF. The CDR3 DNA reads TGCGCCAGCAGCTTGAAGACAGGGGGACGCGAGACCCAGTACTTC. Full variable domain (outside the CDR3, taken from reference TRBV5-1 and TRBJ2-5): KAGVTQTPRYLIKTRGQQVTLSCSPISGHRSVSWYQQTPGQGLQFLFEYFSETQRNKGNFPGRFSGRQFSNSRSEMNVSTLELGDSALYLCASSLKTGGRETQYFGPGTRLLVL.

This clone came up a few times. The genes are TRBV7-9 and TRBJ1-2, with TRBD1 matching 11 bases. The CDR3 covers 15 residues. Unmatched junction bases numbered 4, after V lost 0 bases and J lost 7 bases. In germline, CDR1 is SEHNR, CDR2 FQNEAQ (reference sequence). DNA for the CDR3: TGTGCCAGCAGCTTAGCGGGACAGGGGGACCGTGGCTACACCTTC. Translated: CASSLAGQGDRGYTF.

This CDR3 is CASSQGLAGGPNNEQFF. The DNA of the CDR3 is TGTGCCAGCAGCCAAGGATTAGCGGGAGGGCCCAACAATGAGCAGTTCTTC. The rearrangement joins TRBV3-1 (or the pseudogene TRBV3-2) to TRBJ2-1; 11 nucleotides line up with TRBD2. Germline assignment: CDR1 LGHDT and CDR2 YNNKEL (reference sequence). The length of the CDR3 is 17 residues. Losses at the gene ends were 1 base for V and 5 bases for J; bases not matched to a gene: 7.